The 5 T cell receptor beta chains reported below all come from one sample, sequenced in a study of T cell responses to AZD1222 COVID-19 vaccine. Produced via immunoSEQ multiplex PCR; TCRdb's table is partial and in-frame only. The data contain over 80,000 clones, approximately 90% of them seen just once; the ten biggest clones take up roughly 8%. The sample here was peripheral blood, taken 28 days after the second AZD1222 dose. These receptors originate from an adult who received the AZD1222 COVID-19 vaccine.

The V and J genes are TRBV2 and TRBJ1-4; 9 bases map to TRBD1. The CDR3 consists of 14 residues. The germline V gene encodes CDR1 SNHLY and CDR2 FYNNEI. Trimming removed 6 bases from V and 8 bases from J; junction bases left unmatched: 7. CDR3 nucleotides: TGTGCCAGCAGCACCGGGACAGGGTTGGAAAAACTGTTTTTT. Translated: CASSTGTGLEKLFF.

This chain connects TRBV19 to TRBJ2-1, with TRBD1 matching 11 bases. The V gene's germline CDR1 is LNHDA and CDR2 SQIVND (reference sequence). Trimming removed 6 bases from V and 8 bases from J; junction bases left unmatched: 9. This CDR3 spans 15 amino acids. CDR3 nucleotides: TGTGCCAGTAGCAGGATGGACAGGGGGCGGGATGAGCAGTTCTTC. The encoded protein is CASSRMDRGRDEQFF.

The chain recombines TRBV28 with TRBJ2-5; D remains ambiguous. The CDR3 loop spans 12 amino acids. Trimming cost V 5 bases and J 10 bases, with 14 bases left between them. CDR1 is MDHEN, CDR2 SYDVKM, per germline. CDR3 sequence: CASSPRVRVQYF. The DNA for the CDR3 is TGTGCCAGCAGTCCTAGGGTCCGGGTCCAGTACTTC.

A word on this clone: As the CDR3 is not closed by the conserved phenylalanine or tryptophan, this likely results from a read error. The limits of the CDR3 on the DNA are not certain, so only TCRdb's listed CDR3 is given. The genes are TRBV3-1 (or the pseudogene TRBV3-2) and TRBJ2-3. CDR1 is LGHDT, CDR2 YNNKEL, per germline (reference sequence). The CDR3 has 10 amino acids, counting both end residues. This chain's CDR3 is CASSRPSPLL.

The chain couples TRBV29-1 to TRBJ1-1, with D unresolved. The germline V gene has CDR1 SQVTM and CDR2 ANQGSEA. The CDR3 totals 14 residues. Trimming left V 0 bases short and J 2 bases short, with 10 bases between. CDR3 region: CSVEEQGGNTEAFF. The DNA for the CDR3 is TGCAGCGTTGAAGAACAAGGTGGTAACACTGAAGCTTTCTTT.